A single T cell receptor (beta chain) is shown here with its context. The data derive from a study of blood T cell repertoires in COVID-19. For the study at large: Some COVID-19 samples were acute and others convalescent; all came from the United States, Italy and Spain. Sample material is recorded as cDNA or gDNA derived from T cells, B-cell-depleted T cells, or PBMCs.

How the authors handled the data: Amplification with reference gene primers provided the estimates of nucleated cell counts. The method was immunoSEQ multiplex PCR; TCRdb's version includes in-frame clones alone and lacks a portion of them. The V and J calls and the clone size are those of that table, but D and trimming were determined from the DNA. The data show tens of thousands of clones, 90% to 95% seen once. Trimming removed 4 bases at V and 1 base at J, with 4 bases between. There are 12 residues in the CDR3. Germline CDR1 is LGHDT and CDR2 is YNNKEL (reference sequence). Sequences were obtained from peripheral blood. The source of this sequence is a man in his 60s with active or convalescent COVID-19. The chain recombines TRBV3-1 (or the pseudogene TRBV3-2) with TRBJ1-1; no definite D call. As DNA, the CDR3 is TGTGCCAGCAGCCTTCGGAACACTGAAGCTTTCTTT. Translation: CASSLRNTEAFF.